Below, one T cell receptor (beta chain) is given with its context. The sample belongs to a study of CD8+ T cells in alopecia areata. The treatment is: oral pan-JAK inhibitor, 5-10 mg twice daily. The ends were cut back, 5 bases at V and 3 bases at J, with 17 bases in the middle. Germline assignment: CDR1 MNHNY and CDR2 SVGAGI (reference sequence). This CDR3 is built from 16 residues. Extraction and reverse transcription of RNA yielded cDNA as the sequencing template. Method: immunoSEQ multiplex PCR; TCRdb's copy keeps in-frame clones and lacks some. The data show 150,000 to 200,000 clones, roughly three fifths seen once.

The sample in question was CD4+ T cells sorted from blood, obtained around week 49, from a patient treated with tofacitinib. The receptor's source is a human donor with alopecia areata. The genes are TRBV6-6 and TRBJ2-1, with a weak D call TRBD2 (6 bases). The CDR3 DNA sequence: TGTGCCAGCAGTGCGCGCCGGGACTTCTTCTACAATGAGCAGTTCTTC. The encoded protein is CASSARRDFFYNEQFF.